This T cell receptor beta chain came from a study of T cell changes during pregnancy in multiple sclerosis. Germline CDR1 reads KGHSH; CDR2 reads LQKENI. The CDR3 length is 17 residues. Trimming took 0 bases from V and 0 from J; bases not matched to a gene: 6. Measured with immunoSEQ multiplex PCR; TCRdb has only the in-frame clones, and not every one. Among 100,000 or so clones, about 91% were seen once, and the ten largest hold over 2.5%. The input for sequencing was peripheral blood, taken in the second trimester of pregnancy. This TCR derives from a female donor with multiple sclerosis, enrolled in a pregnancy study. The V and J genes are TRBV18 and TRBJ1-1, with 8 bases that match TRBD1. CDR3 amino acids: CASSPPSGTGLNTEAFF. The CDR3 DNA is TGTGCCAGCTCACCACCGTCGGGGACAGGTTTGAACACTGAAGCTTTCTTT. Drawing the rest from reference TRBV18 and TRBJ1-1, the complete variable domain is NAGVMQNPRHLVRRRGQEARLRCSPMKGHSHVYWYRQLPEEGLKFMVYLQKENIIDESGMPKERFSAEFPKEGPSILRIQQVVRGDSAAYFCASSPPSGTGLNTEAFFGQGTRLTVV.